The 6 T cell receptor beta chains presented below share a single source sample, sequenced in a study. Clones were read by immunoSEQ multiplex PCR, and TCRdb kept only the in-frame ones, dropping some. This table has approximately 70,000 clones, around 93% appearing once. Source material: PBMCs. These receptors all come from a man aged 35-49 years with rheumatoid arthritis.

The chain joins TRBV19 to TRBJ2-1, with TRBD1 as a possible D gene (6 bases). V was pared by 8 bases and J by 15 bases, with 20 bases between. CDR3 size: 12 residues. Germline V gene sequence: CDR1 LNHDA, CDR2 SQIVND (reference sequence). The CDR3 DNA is TGTGCCAGTGCCGATGGCCGGGACAACGCGTTCTTC. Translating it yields CASADGRDNAFF.

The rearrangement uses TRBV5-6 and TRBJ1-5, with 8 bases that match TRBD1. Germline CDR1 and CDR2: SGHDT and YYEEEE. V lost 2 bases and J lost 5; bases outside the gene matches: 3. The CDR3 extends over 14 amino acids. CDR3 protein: CASSFARGHQPQHF. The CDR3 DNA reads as TGTGCCAGCAGCTTTGCCAGGGGGCATCAGCCCCAGCATTTT.

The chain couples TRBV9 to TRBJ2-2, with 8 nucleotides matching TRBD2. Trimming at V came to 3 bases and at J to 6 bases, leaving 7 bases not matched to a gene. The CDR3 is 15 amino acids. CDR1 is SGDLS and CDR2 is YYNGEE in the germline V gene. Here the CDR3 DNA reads TGTGCCAGCAGCGGACGGGGGGGACCCCCCGGGGAGCTGTTTTTT. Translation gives CASSGRGGPPGELFF.

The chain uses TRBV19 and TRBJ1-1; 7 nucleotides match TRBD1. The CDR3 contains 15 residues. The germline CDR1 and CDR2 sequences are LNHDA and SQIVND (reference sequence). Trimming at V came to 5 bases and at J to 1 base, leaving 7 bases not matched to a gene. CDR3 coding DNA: TGTGCCAGTAGTCCTCGGGACAGCAGGAACACTGAAGCTTTCTTT. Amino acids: CASSPRDSRNTEAFF.

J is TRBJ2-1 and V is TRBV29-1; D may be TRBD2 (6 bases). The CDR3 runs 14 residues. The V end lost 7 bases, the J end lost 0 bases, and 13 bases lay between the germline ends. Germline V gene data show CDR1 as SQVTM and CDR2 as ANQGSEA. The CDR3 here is CSASDGSSYNEQFF. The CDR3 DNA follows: TGCAGCGCCTCGGACGGGAGCTCCTACAATGAGCAGTTCTTC.

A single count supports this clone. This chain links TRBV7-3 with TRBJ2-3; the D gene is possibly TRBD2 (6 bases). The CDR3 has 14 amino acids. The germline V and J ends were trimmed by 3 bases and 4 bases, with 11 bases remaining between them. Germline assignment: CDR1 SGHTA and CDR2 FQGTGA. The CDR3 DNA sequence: TGTGCCAGCAGCTTGGGCGGGGCGGCAGATACGCAGTATTTT. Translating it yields CASSLGGAADTQYF. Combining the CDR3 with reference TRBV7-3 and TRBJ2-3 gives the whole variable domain GAGVSQTPSNKVTEKGKYVELRCDPISGHTALYWYRQSLGQGPEFLIYFQGTGAADDSGLPNDRFFAVRPEGSVSTLKIQRTERGDSAVYLCASSLGGAADTQYFGPGTRLTVL.